The entry below describes one TCR beta chain. What it binds is not known. This sample was included in a study of T-cell memory formation after mild COVID-19. Study as a whole: TCR clustering was largely donor specific. Study-level results: The SARS-CoV-2 specificity of second-wave clones reaching peak at day 37 remained unverified. In pre-infection memory, a portion of responding clones appeared, which suggested that cross-reactive memory joined.

Germline-derived CDR1 and CDR2 are SQVTM and ANQGSEA. There are 13 residues in the CDR3. The junction had 2 bases not matched to a gene; V was cut back by 2 bases and J by 4 bases. TCRdb fed the 5' RACE reads into MiXCR, producing one record per CDR3 protein. The data show approximately 400,000 distinct CDR3 sequences, with under 20% seen just once and about 22% held by the top ten. Source material: PBMCs or a T cell subset sorted from them (not recorded which). This chain uses TRBV29-1 with TRBJ1-2; 9 bases fit TRBD1. The clonotype was recovered from a man aged 18 to 30 who had mild COVID-19 (a few samples of this study predate the infection). Cell type and time point are not known. The CDR3 DNA reads as TGCAGCGTTGAATCGGGACAGGGCTATGGCTACACCTTC. This translates into CSVESGQGYGYTF. Supplemented by reference TRBV29-1 and TRBJ1-2, the full variable domain reads SAVISQKPSRDICQRGTSLTIQCQVDSQVTMMFWYRQQPGQSLTLIATANQGSEATYESGFVIDKFPISRPNLTFSTLTVSNMSPEDSSIYLCSVESGQGYGYTFGSGTRLTVV.